This is a list of T cell receptor beta chains from one sample in a study of T cell repertoires in cytomegalovirus infection. These receptors' targets are unknown. TCRdb itself ran the reads through MiXCR, one entry per CDR3 protein. The data show approximately 770,000 distinct CDR3 sequences, with almost 30% seen just once and about an eighth held by the top ten. The specimen comprised cultured CD8+ T cells from PBMCs, sampled from culture after CMV antigen stimulation. The source of these receptors is a human donor in good health (CMV status not recorded). Some clones in this sample may be carry-over from other donors' samples. CDR3s include the opening cysteine and the closing phenylalanine or tryptophan. D genes are given only for firm matches. Size values are once, few and many counts, or a class for expanded clones, and some rows have none.

v_gene	abundance	d_gene	j_gene	CDR3nt	CDR3aa
TRBV10-1	few	-	TRBJ2-3	TGCGCCAGCAGTGATACGGCTGCTAGCACAGATACGCAGTATTTT	CASSDTAASTDTQYF
TRBV13	-	-	TRBJ2-1	TGTGCCAGCAGCTTATGGAGTAATGAGCAGTTCTTC	CASSLWSNEQFF
TRBV19	few	-	TRBJ1-2	TGTGCCAGTAGTATGTGGGTCGCGGGGCACTATGGCTACACCTTC	CASSMWVAGHYGYTF
TRBV11-3	-	TRBD1	TRBJ2-2	TGTGCCAGCAGCTTTAGGGCACCGGGACAGTTGGCCGGGGAGCTGTTTTTT	CASSFRAPGQLAGELFF
TRBV11-1	-	-	TRBJ2-2	TGTGCCAGCAGCCCCGCTAGCGGGGAGCTGTTTTTT	CASSPASGELFF
TRBV6-1	-	-	TRBJ2-1	TGTGCCAGCAGTGAATTAAGTATCCGAGATCTTTACAATGAGCAGTTCTTC	CASSELSIRDLYNEQFF
TRBV6-5	-	-	TRBJ2-5	TGTGCCAGCAGTTACGAGGAACCAAACGAGGTCGGGGAGACCCAGTACTTC	CASSYEEPNEVGETQYF
TRBV7-8	many	TRBD1	TRBJ2-1	TGTGCCAGCAGCAAAGGAATCGGGACAGACAATGAGCAGTTCTTC	CASSKGIGTDNEQFF
TRBV6-2/TRBV6-3	-	-	TRBJ2-5	TGTGCCAGCAGTTACGCAGAAATCCAAGAGACCCAGTACTTC	CASSYAEIQETQYF
TRBV6-5	few	TRBD1	TRBJ1-5	TGTGCCAGCAGTTTACAGGGGGTACAGCCCCAGCATTTT	CASSLQGVQPQHF